This T cell receptor (beta chain) was documented in a study of blood T cell repertoires in COVID-19. Whole-study context: There were acute and convalescent COVID-19 samples, and they came from the United States, Italy and Spain.

As handled by the study authors: Estimation of nucleated cell counts relied on the amplification of reference gene primers. Method: immunoSEQ multiplex PCR; TCRdb's copy keeps in-frame clones and lacks some. The V and J calls and the clone size are those of that table, but D and trimming were determined from the DNA. The table lists about 25,000 clones, roughly 84% of them singletons. Looked up from germline, CDR1 is SGHNT and CDR2 is YENEEA. The ends lost 0 bases at V and 0 bases at J; junction bases unmatched: 8. The CDR3 loop spans 18 amino acids. Sequencing was carried out using peripheral blood. The chain carries TRBV11-3 and TRBJ2-3; 8 nucleotides match TRBD1. The receptor comes from a man aged 45 to 65 with active COVID-19. The DNA of the CDR3 is TGTGCCAGCAGCTTAGAAGGGACAGGACTTTCTAGCACAGATACGCAGTATTTT. Residues: CASSLEGTGLSSTDTQYF.